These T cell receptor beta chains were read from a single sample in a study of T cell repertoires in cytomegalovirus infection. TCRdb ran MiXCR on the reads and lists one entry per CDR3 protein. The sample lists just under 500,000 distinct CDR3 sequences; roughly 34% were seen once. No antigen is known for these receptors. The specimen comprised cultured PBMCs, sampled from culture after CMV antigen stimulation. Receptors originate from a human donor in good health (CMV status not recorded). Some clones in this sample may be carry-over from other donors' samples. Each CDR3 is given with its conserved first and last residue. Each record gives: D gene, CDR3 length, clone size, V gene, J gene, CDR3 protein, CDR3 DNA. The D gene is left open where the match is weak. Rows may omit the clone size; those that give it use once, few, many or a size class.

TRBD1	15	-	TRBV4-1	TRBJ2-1	CASSASGTGDPEQFF	TGCGCCAGCAGCGCCTCGGGGACAGGGGATCCTGAGCAGTTCTTC
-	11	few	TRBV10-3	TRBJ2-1	CAIRDVNEQFF	TGTGCCATCAGAGACGTGAATGAGCAGTTCTTC
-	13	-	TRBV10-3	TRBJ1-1	CAILSGLNTEAFF	TGTGCCATCCTTTCGGGATTAAACACTGAAGCTTTCTTT
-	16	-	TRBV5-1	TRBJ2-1	CASSLAPVSSYNEQFF	TGCGCCAGCAGCTTGGCCCCGGTGAGCTCCTACAATGAGCAGTTCTTC
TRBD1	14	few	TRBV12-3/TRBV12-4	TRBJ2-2	CASSLTGSPGELFF	TGTGCCAGCAGTTTGACAGGGAGCCCCGGGGAGCTGTTTTTT
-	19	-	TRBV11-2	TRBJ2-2	CASSIPLWRRTTGTGELFF	TGTGCCAGCAGCATTCCCCTTTGGAGGCGCACGACCGGGACCGGGGAGCTGTTTTTT
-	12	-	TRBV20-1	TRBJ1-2	CSARSRLWSYTF	TGCAGTGCTAGGTCACGGCTCTGGAGCTACACCTTC
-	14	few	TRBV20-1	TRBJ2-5	CSALSGADQETQYF	TGCAGTGCGCTTAGCGGAGCCGACCAAGAGACCCAGTACTTC
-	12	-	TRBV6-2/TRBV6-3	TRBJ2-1	CASRTGTLEQFF	TGTGCCAGCAGAACGGGGACACTTGAGCAGTTCTTC
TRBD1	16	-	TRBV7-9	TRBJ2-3	CASSSIDRDSTDTQYF	TGTGCCAGCAGCTCCATTGACAGGGATAGCACAGATACGCAGTATTTT
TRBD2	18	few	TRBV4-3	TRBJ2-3	CASSQDLASGRVADTQYF	TGCGCCAGCAGCCAAGATCTGGCTAGCGGGAGGGTGGCAGATACGCAGTATTTT
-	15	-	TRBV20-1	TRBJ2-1	CSASNVAPAYNEQFF	TGCAGTGCCTCCAATGTAGCCCCTGCCTACAATGAGCAGTTCTTC
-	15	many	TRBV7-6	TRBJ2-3	CASSLAGGGADTQYF	TGTGCCAGCAGCTTAGCGGGAGGAGGGGCCGATACGCAGTATTTT
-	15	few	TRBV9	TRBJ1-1	CASSVLPGPYTEAFF	TGTGCCAGCAGCGTCCTCCCGGGTCCGTACACTGAAGCTTTCTTT
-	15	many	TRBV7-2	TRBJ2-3	CASSLFSEKGDTQYF	TGTGCCAGCAGCTTATTTTCTGAAAAAGGAGATACGCAGTATTTT
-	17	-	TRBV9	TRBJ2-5	CASSVEGSGGVGETQYF	TGTGCCAGCAGCGTAGAAGGTAGCGGAGGGGTCGGAGAGACCCAGTACTTC
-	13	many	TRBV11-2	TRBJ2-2	CASSLQGTGELFF	TGTGCCAGCAGTTTACAGGGAACCGGGGAGCTGTTTTTT
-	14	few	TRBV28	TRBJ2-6	CASSFRGLANVLTF	TGTGCCAGCAGTTTCAGGGGTTTGGCCAACGTCCTGACTTTC
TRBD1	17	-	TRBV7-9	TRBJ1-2	CASSPSPGQGLENGYTF	TGTGCCAGCAGCCCAAGTCCGGGACAGGGCTTGGAAAATGGCTACACCTTC
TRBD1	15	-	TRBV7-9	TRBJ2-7	CASSSGQGLFGEQYF	TGTGCCAGCAGCTCCGGACAGGGTCTATTTGGCGAGCAGTACTTC
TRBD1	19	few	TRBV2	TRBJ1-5	CASSGPDGTGLYSNQPQHF	TGTGCCAGCAGTGGCCCGGACGGGACAGGGCTTTATAGCAATCAGCCCCAGCATTTT
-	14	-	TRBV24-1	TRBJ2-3	CATSASGSTDTQYF	TGTGCCACCAGTGCCAGCGGGAGCACAGATACGCAGTATTTT
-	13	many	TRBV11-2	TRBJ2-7	CASSFADTYEQYF	TGTGCCAGCAGCTTTGCGGATACCTACGAGCAGTACTTC
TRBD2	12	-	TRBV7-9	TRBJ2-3	CASNRLAHTQYF	TGTGCCAGCAATAGACTAGCTCATACGCAGTATTTT
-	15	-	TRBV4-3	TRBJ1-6	CASSRPGPQNSPLHF	TGCGCCAGCAGCCGTCCGGGACCGCAAAATTCACCCCTCCACTTT
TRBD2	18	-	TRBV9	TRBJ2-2	CASSEGLAGVFRDGELFF	TGTGCCAGCAGCGAGGGACTAGCGGGAGTTTTTCGTGACGGGGAGCTGTTTTTT
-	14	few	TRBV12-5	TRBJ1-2	CASGSSGRAYGYTF	TGTGCTAGTGGATCCTCGGGGAGAGCCTATGGCTACACCTTC
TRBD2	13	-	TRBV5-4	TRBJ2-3	CASTAGATDTQYF	TGTGCCAGCACGGCGGGAGCCACAGATACGCAGTATTTT
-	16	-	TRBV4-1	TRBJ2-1	CASSQDGGGAYNEQFF	TGCGCCAGCAGCCAAGATGGCGGAGGGGCCTACAATGAGCAGTTCTTC
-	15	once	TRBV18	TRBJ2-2	CASSPRQEETGELFF	TGTGCCAGCTCACCAAGACAGGAGGAGACCGGGGAGCTGTTTTTT
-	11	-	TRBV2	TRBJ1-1	CANLYGPEAFF	TGTGCCAACCTTTATGGTCCGGAAGCTTTCTTT
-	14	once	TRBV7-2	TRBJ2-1	CASSSKHSTVEHFF	TGTGCCAGCAGCTCGAAGCACAGTACGGTTGAGCATTTCTTC
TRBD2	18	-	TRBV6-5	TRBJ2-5	CASRSGTSGRMWQETQYF	TGTGCCAGCAGATCCGGGACTAGCGGGAGAATGTGGCAAGAGACCCAGTACTTC